The 28 T cell receptor beta chains given below trace back to one sample, sequenced in a study of post-analysis software for immune sequencing data. The TCR beta cDNA libraries carried unique molecular identifiers. In TCRdb, the PCR reads were re-called with MiXCR into one record per CDR3 protein. The profile shows under 200,000 distinct CDR3 sequences, under 40% of them singletons. Sample: blood, taken after autologous hematopoietic stem cell transplantation. These receptors originate from a girl aged 10-17 years with multiple sclerosis.

This clonotype showed up just a few times. The genes are TRBV20-1 and TRBJ2-7; perhaps D is TRBD1 or TRBD2 (5 bases each). The CDR3 is 12 residues long. CDR1 is DFQATT, CDR2 SNEGSKA, per germline (reference sequence). V was trimmed by 1 base and J by 2 bases, leaving 6 bases between them. CDR3 region: CSARVGAYEQYF. In DNA, the CDR3 is TGCAGTGCTAGAGTGGGGGCCTACGAGCAGTACTTC.

A word on this clonotype: This could be a read error, since a much larger clone is one nucleotide away. This chain uses TRBV28 with TRBJ2-5, with 7 bases fitting TRBD2. The germline CDR1 and CDR2 sequences are MDHEN and SYDVKM. The CDR3 runs 16 residues. CDR3 DNA sequence: TGTGCCTGCAGTCCCCGGGTAGCGGGCCCACAAGAGACCCAGTACTTC. The encoded protein is CACSPRVAGPQETQYF.

The chain combines TRBV20-1 with TRBJ2-1; TRBD2 agrees at 8 bases. CDR3 length: 16 residues. The trim removed 2 bases at V and 5 bases at J, leaving 11 bases unmatched. The germline CDR1 and CDR2 sequences are DFQATT and SNEGSKA (reference sequence). DNA for the CDR3: TGCAGTGCTAGAAGCGCACTAGCGGAAGACGACAATGAGCAGTTCTTC. It codes for CSARSALAEDDNEQFF.

The chain recombines TRBV20-1 with TRBJ2-7, with TRBD2 identical over 11 bases. The CDR3 covers 17 residues. V lost 6 bases and J lost 7; bases outside the gene matches: 20. CDR1 DFQATT and CDR2 SNEGSKA come from the germline V gene (reference sequence). In DNA form, the CDR3 reads TGCAGTGCCCCCGGACTAGCGGGCGCTATGGCGATTGGAGAGCAGTACTTC. Amino acid sequence: CSAPGLAGAMAIGEQYF.

The rearrangement joins TRBV7-2 to TRBJ1-1; 8 nucleotides align to TRBD1. J was trimmed by 5 bases and V by 6 bases; bases with no gene match: 8. Germline V gene data show CDR1 as SGHTA and CDR2 as FQGNSA. This CDR3 contains 14 residues. Here the CDR3 reads CASRPSTGGTEAFF. CDR3 coding DNA: TGTGCCAGCAGACCTTCCACAGGGGGGACTGAAGCTTTCTTT.

Details on this clonotype: A much larger clonotype is one base distant, so this may be a read error. This chain uses TRBV13 with TRBJ2-1, with TRBD2 matching over 10 bases. The J call may be wrong; the DNA end is better matched by TRBJ2-7. CDR1 and CDR2 (germline): PRHDT, FYEKMQ (reference sequence). This CDR3 has 15 amino acids. In nucleotides, the CDR3 is TGTGCCAGCAGCGCCCCTAGCGGGAGTTACAATGAGCAGTACTTC. This translates into CASSAPSGSYNEQYF.

DNA of the CDR3: TGTGCCAGCAGCCCTTACCCGACTGGGGGAGAGCAGTACTTC. Protein product: CASSPYPTGGEQYF. V usage is TRBV11-2 and J usage is TRBJ2-7; tentatively, D is TRBD1 or TRBD2 (5 bases each). Between the trimmed V and J ends, which lost 5 bases and 7 bases, there was a span of 18 bases. The CDR3 loop spans 14 amino acids. Per the germline V gene, CDR1 is SGHAT and CDR2 is FQNNGV.

The genes are TRBV4-3 and TRBJ1-1, with D unresolved. The CDR3 loop spans 17 amino acids. The germline V gene encodes CDR1 LGHNA and CDR2 YSLEER. Trimming cost V 0 bases and J 0 bases, with 14 bases left between them. The CDR3, as DNA: TGCGCCAGCAGCCAAGAATGGCAGCTGGGCCTGAACACTGAAGCTTTCTTT. This sequence encodes CASSQEWQLGLNTEAFF.

This chain joins TRBV4-1 and TRBJ2-6; 7 bases agree with TRBD2. The CDR3 extends over 16 amino acids. V was pared by 3 bases and J by 2 bases, with 4 bases of the junction left unmatched. CDR1 and CDR2 (germline): MGHRA, YSYEKL. The CDR3 reads CASSHPGTTGANVLTF. The CDR3 nucleotides read TGCGCCAGCAGCCACCCCGGGACTACTGGGGCCAACGTCCTGACTTTC.

As concerns this clonotype: A read error may account for a junction end that differs from germline. V gene TRBV7-2 combines with J gene TRBJ2-5, with D perhaps given as TRBD1 or TRBD2 (5 bases each). This CDR3 has 16 residues. CDR1 SGHTA and CDR2 FQGNSA come from the germline V gene. CDR3 amino acids: CASSLVLGPPQGTQYF. In DNA form, the CDR3 reads TGTGCCAGCAGCTTAGTACTGGGACCGCCCCAAGGGACCCAGTACTTC.

V is TRBV20-1 and J is TRBJ2-1; 12 nucleotides align to TRBD1. This CDR3 is 16 amino acids long. After removal of 1 base from V and 9 bases from J, the junction contained 10 bases not matched to a gene. Germline V gene sequence: CDR1 DFQATT, CDR2 SNEGSKA (reference sequence). CDR3 in DNA: TGCAGTGCTAGAGCTGGGGGGACAGGGGGCGCGGGTGAGCAGTTCTTC. Encoded protein: CSARAGGTGGAGEQFF.

This clonotype was picked up a small number of times. The chain combines TRBV28 with TRBJ1-2; D is uncertain. Germline V gene lookup returns CDR1 MDHEN and CDR2 SYDVKM. The CDR3 spans 13 residues. Trimming pared 5 bases from V and 8 bases from J, leaving 15 bases between. This CDR3 is CASSPQGRQGYTF. The CDR3 region has the DNA TGTGCCAGCAGTCCACAAGGACGTCAGGGCTACACCTTC.

This clonotype was seen repeatedly, ten times or more. This chain uses TRBV5-1 with TRBJ2-2; no reliable D call. V was pared by 0 bases and J by 6 bases, with 12 bases between. This CDR3 contains 15 residues. CDR1 and CDR2 (germline): SGHRS, YFSETQ. The DNA for the CDR3 is TGCGCCAGCAGCTTGGACCCTGGGCTAGCCGGGGAGCTGTTTTTT. Encoded protein: CASSLDPGLAGELFF.

This clonotype was detected many times. The rearrangement uses TRBV10-3 and TRBJ2-6; 8 nucleotides agree with TRBD1. The CDR3 runs 19 residues. V shed 2 bases and J 0 bases; nucleotides not matched to a gene: 9. CDR1 is ENHRY, CDR2 SYGVKD, per germline. CDR3 bases: TGTGCCATCAGTGAGCTAATAAGACAGGGGTCCTCTGGGGCCAACGTCCTGACTTTC. Translated: CAISELIRQGSSGANVLTF.

As to this clonotype: This may be a read error: a much more frequent sequence differs by one nucleotide. V usage is TRBV28 and J usage is TRBJ2-3; D is ambiguous. The germline V gene has CDR1 MDHEN and CDR2 SYDVKM. Trimming took 7 bases from V and 1 from J, leaving 15 bases between them. There are 15 residues in the CDR3. Here the CDR3 reads CASTLLEDRTDTQYF. For the CDR3, the DNA is TGTGCCAGCACTCTCCTAGAGGATCGCACAGATACGCAGTATTTT. The variable domain in full, with the rest retrieved from reference TRBV28 and TRBJ2-3, is DVKVTQSSRYLVKRTGEKVFLECVQDMDHENMFWYRQDPGLGLRLIYFSYDVKMKEKGDIPEGYSVSREKKERFSLILESASTNQTSMYLCASTLLEDRTDTQYFGPGTRLTVL.

V and J are TRBV28 and TRBJ2-6; unclear D gene. The germline V gene has CDR1 MDHEN and CDR2 SYDVKM. The CDR3 covers 16 residues. V lost 10 bases and J 3 bases, leaving 19 bases between the germline ends. The CDR3 sequence: CATQRTGLGGANVLTF. The CDR3 region has the DNA TGTGCCACACAACGGACGGGCTTGGGTGGGGCCAACGTCCTGACTTTC.

This clonotype was seen once. V is TRBV7-6 and J is TRBJ2-2, with 11 positions matching TRBD2. This CDR3 has 16 amino acids. V lost 2 bases and J lost 4; bases outside the gene matches: 3. The germline V gene encodes CDR1 SGHVS and CDR2 FNYEAQ. As DNA, the CDR3 is TGTGCCAGCAGCTTAAATAGCGGGAGGGCCACCGGGGAGCTGTTTTTT. This codes for CASSLNSGRATGELFF.

This sequence joins TRBV12-3 or TRBV12-4 and TRBJ2-3; TRBD1 aligns across 11 bases. There are 16 residues in the CDR3. After removal of 6 bases from V and 6 bases from J, the junction contained 11 bases not matched to a gene. The CDR3 DNA follows: TGTGCCAGCAGCCGAGGACAGGGGGCTTCTAGGGATACGCAGTATTTT. As protein: CASSRGQGASRDTQYF.

The CDR3: CASSLEGIDYEQYF. For the CDR3, the DNA is TGTGCCAGCAGCTTAGAAGGGATCGATTACGAGCAGTACTTC. The chain joins TRBV7-8 to TRBJ2-7; D is undetermined. The CDR3 length is 14 residues. Trimming removed 1 base at V and 4 bases at J, with 11 bases between. Germline CDR1 and CDR2: SGHVS and FQNEAQ.

The gene calls are TRBV3-1 and TRBJ2-7; TRBD2 aligns across 8 bases. The trim removed 1 base at V and 2 bases at J, leaving 7 bases unmatched. The CDR3 has 16 amino acids. The germline gives CDR1 LGHDT, CDR2 YNNKEL (reference sequence). Here the CDR3 reads CASSQGHSGKAYEQYF. The CDR3 nucleotides are TGTGCCAGCAGCCAAGGCCATAGCGGGAAGGCCTACGAGCAGTACTTC.

The J gene is TRBJ2-4, the V gene TRBV5-1, with TRBD1 identical over 9 bases. Germline trimming cut 5 bases from V and 7 bases from J; bases unmatched to any gene: 7. This CDR3 has 14 amino acids. Germline assignment: CDR1 SGHRS and CDR2 YFSETQ. CDR3 protein: CASSSVTGGNIQYF. DNA for the CDR3: TGCGCCAGCAGTTCCGTGACAGGGGGTAACATTCAGTACTTC.

The chain joins TRBV29-1 to TRBJ2-7, with 13 bases lining up with TRBD2. The CDR3 is 13 residues long. The germline gives CDR1 SQVTM, CDR2 ANQGSEA. V trimming: 6 bases; J trimming: 4 bases; junction bases outside the gene matches: 3. This CDR3 reads CSVRTSGGYEQYF. CDR3 nucleotides: TGCAGCGTACGGACTAGCGGGGGTTACGAGCAGTACTTC.

The chain joins TRBV29-1 to TRBJ2-5, with TRBD1 matching over 8 bases. Germline V lookup: CDR1 SQVTM, CDR2 ANQGSEA. The junction had 8 bases not matched to a gene; V was cut back by 3 bases and J by 5 bases. This CDR3 is built from 14 residues. CDR3 region: CSVDWAGGIETQYF. The CDR3 nucleotides are TGCAGCGTTGATTGGGCAGGGGGCATTGAGACCCAGTACTTC. Based on the CDR3 plus reference TRBV29-1 and TRBJ2-5, the full variable domain is SAVISQKPSRDICQRGTSLTIQCQVDSQVTMMFWYRQQPGQSLTLIATANQGSEATYESGFVIDKFPISRPNLTFSTLTVSNMSPEDSSIYLCSVDWAGGIETQYFGPGTRLLVL.

This clonotype was counted a few times. The rearrangement links TRBV29-1 to TRBJ2-7; TRBD2 aligns across 8 bases. The CDR3 covers 14 residues. V gave up 7 bases and J gave up 0 bases; unmatched junction bases: 8. Per the germline V gene, CDR1 is SQVTM and CDR2 is ANQGSEA. DNA for the CDR3: TGCAGCGCGGGAGGGGCGGGGAGCTCCTACGAGCAGTACTTC. Protein sequence: CSAGGAGSSYEQYF.

CDR3 region: CSASLQDSYEQYF. The CDR3 region has the DNA TGCAGTGCTAGTTTACAGGACTCCTACGAGCAGTACTTC. The V and J genes are TRBV20-1 and TRBJ2-7; TRBD1 might be the D (5 bases). The germline CDR1 and CDR2 sequences are DFQATT and SNEGSKA (reference sequence). This CDR3 is 13 amino acids long. V lost 3 bases to trimming and J lost 0 bases, with 9 bases between them.

CDR3: CASSPSYASGANVLTF. CDR3 in DNA: TGTGCCAGCAGCCCGTCCTATGCCTCTGGGGCCAACGTCCTGACTTTC. V is TRBV7-2 and J is TRBJ2-6; D remains unclear. Trimming pared 5 bases from V and 0 bases from J, leaving 11 bases between. Germline CDR1 is SGHTA and CDR2 is FQGNSA. CDR3 length: 16 amino acids.

V is TRBV7-8 and J is TRBJ1-5, with a tentative D call TRBD1 (6 bases). Trimming cost V 1 base and J 5 bases, with 12 bases left between them. Germline CDR1 is SGHVS and CDR2 is FQNEAQ. The CDR3 covers 15 residues. As DNA, the CDR3 is TGTGCCAGCAGCTTAGTACCGGACAGTTATCAGCCCCAGCATTTT. This sequence encodes CASSLVPDSYQPQHF.

The chain carries TRBV5-1 and TRBJ2-1; D remains ambiguous. The ends were cut back, 3 bases at V and 0 bases at J, with 13 bases in the middle. The CDR3 covers 16 residues. Germline CDR1 reads SGHRS; CDR2 reads YFSETQ. The CDR3 nucleotides are TGCGCCAGCAGCTCCGCGGCGCTGAGCTCCTACAATGAGCAGTTCTTC. It is translated as CASSSAALSSYNEQFF.